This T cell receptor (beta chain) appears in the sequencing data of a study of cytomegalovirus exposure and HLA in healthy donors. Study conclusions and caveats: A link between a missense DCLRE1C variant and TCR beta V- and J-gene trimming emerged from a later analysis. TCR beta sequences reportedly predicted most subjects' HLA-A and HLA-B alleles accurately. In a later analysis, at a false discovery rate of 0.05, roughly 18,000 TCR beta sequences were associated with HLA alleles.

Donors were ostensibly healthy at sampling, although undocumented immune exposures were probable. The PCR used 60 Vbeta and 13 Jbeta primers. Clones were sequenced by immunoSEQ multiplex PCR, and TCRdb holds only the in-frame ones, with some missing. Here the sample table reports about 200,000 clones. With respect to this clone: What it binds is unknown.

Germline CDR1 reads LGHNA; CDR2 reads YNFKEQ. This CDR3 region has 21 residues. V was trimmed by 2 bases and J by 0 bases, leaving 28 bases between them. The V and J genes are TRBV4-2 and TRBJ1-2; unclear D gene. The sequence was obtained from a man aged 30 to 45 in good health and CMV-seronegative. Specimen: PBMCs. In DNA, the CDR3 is TGTGCCAGCAGCCAACCAAGGCTTGTGTGGGAGACATCCTCAGCTAACTATGGCTACACCTTC. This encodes CASSQPRLVWETSSANYGYTF.